This TCR beta chain was profiled in a study of neurological immune-mediated disorders. Each CDR3 protein is one row after TCRdb ran MiXCR on the 5' RACE reads. The sample lists 85,000 to 110,000 distinct CDR3 sequences, 10% to 13% occurring once. As to time point: longitudinal time-point 3. The table lists this clonotype with many counts. CDR3 size: 15 residues. V shed 4 bases, J shed 9 bases, and the junction held 11 bases outside the gene matches. Germline assignment: CDR1 SGHRS and CDR2 YFSETQ. The sequencing sample was made of PBMCs. The receptor's source is a female donor with HTLV-1-associated myelopathy (HAM/TSP). This chain uses TRBV5-1 with TRBJ2-1; 9 bases align to TRBD1. The CDR3 sequence: CASSPGTGWVGEQFF. The CDR3 nucleotides read TGCGCCAGCAGCCCGGGGACAGGGTGGGTCGGTGAGCAGTTCTTC.